One TCR beta chain is described in this entry. Its antigen is unknown. The CDR3 contains 14 residues. Germline CDR1 and CDR2: SQVTM and ANQGSEA. Trimming removed 6 bases from V and 2 bases from J, with 17 bases in between. This record comes from a study of T cell responses to AZD1222 COVID-19 vaccine. Background on the study: Recipients boosted at about 4 weeks or about 12 weeks are pooled.

The assay was immunoSEQ multiplex PCR, and TCRdb's table has in-frame clones only and misses some. The data contain some 180,000 clones, more than 80% of them seen just once; the ten biggest clones take up 6.1%. General observations from the study: Researchers took repertoire samples only after the peak T cell response had come. Among those given AZD1222, only five to seven were seropositive at baseline.

This receptor was obtained from an adult in good health. Here the sequenced sample was peripheral blood, taken on day 0 of AZD1222 vaccination. The chain employs TRBV29-1 and TRBJ2-7; perhaps TRBD2 as D (6 bases). The CDR3 DNA follows: TGCAGCGTCGCTGCTCCGACGGGGGCCTACGAGCAGTACTTC. Translation gives CSVAAPTGAYEQYF.